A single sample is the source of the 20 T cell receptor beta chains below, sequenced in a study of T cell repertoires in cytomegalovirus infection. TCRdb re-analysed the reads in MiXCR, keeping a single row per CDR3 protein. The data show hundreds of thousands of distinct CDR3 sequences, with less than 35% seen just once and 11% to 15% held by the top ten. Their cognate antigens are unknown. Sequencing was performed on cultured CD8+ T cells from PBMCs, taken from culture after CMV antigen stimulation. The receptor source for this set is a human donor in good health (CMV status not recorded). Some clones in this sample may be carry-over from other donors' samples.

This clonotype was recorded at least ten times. The DNA for the CDR3 is TGTGCCAGCAGCTTAGCGAGTCCAGGGAGGACCAATCAGCCCCAGCATTTT. The encoded protein is CASSLASPGRTNQPQHF. V usage is TRBV7-8 and J usage is TRBJ1-5; maybe TRBD1 (5 bases). The germline V gene encodes CDR1 SGHVS and CDR2 FQNEAQ. V shed 0 bases and J shed 3 bases, with 15 bases lying between them. This CDR3 has 17 residues.

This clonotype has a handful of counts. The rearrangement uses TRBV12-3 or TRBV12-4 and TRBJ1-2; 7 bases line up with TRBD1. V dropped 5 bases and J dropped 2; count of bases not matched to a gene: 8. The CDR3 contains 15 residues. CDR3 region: CASSTMWDSNYGYTF. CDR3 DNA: TGTGCCAGCAGTACAATGTGGGACAGCAACTATGGCTACACCTTC.

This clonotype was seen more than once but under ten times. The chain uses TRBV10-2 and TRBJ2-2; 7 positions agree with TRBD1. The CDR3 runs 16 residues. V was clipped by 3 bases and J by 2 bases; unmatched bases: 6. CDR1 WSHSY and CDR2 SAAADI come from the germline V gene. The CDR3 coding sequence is TGCGCCAGCAGTGACCCCCGGGACAGTAACACCGGGGAGCTGTTTTTT. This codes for CASSDPRDSNTGELFF.

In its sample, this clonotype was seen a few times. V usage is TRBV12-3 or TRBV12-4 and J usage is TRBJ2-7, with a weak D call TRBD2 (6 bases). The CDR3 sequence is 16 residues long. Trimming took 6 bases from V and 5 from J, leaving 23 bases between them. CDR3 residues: CASSPPRDSLVHEQYF. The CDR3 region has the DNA TGTGCCAGCAGCCCCCCCCGGGACTCGCTAGTCCACGAGCAGTACTTC.

CDR3 sequence (DNA): TGTGCCAGCAGCCAAGAATGGAGGCGATCAGGGCGCTATGGCTACACCTTC. It yields the protein CASSQEWRRSGRYGYTF. The chain is built from TRBV3-1 and TRBJ1-2; D perhaps matches TRBD1 (5 bases). Trimming stripped 0 bases from V and 4 bases from J, with 18 bases between. The germline CDR1 and CDR2 sequences are LGHDT and YNNKEL (reference sequence). This CDR3 spans 17 amino acids.

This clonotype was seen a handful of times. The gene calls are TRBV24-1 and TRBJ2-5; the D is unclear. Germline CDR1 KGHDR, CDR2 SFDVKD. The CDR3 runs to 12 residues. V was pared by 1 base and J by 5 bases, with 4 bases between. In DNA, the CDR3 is TGTGCCACCAGTGATTTCCGGGAGACCCAGTACTTC. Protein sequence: CATSDFRETQYF.

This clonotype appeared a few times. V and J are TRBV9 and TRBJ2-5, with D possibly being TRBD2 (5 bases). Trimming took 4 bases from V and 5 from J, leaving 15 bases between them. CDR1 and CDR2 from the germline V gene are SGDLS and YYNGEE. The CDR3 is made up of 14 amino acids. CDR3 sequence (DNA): TGTGCCAGCAGCCCTGAAAGCACGGGGGAGACCCAGTACTTC. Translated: CASSPESTGETQYF.

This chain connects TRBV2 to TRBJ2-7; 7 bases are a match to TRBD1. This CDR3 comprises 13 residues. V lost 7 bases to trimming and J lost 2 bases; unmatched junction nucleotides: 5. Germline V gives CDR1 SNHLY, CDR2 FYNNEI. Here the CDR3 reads CASIRDRPYEQYV. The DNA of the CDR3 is TGTGCCAGCATCCGGGACAGACCCTACGAGCAGTACGTC.

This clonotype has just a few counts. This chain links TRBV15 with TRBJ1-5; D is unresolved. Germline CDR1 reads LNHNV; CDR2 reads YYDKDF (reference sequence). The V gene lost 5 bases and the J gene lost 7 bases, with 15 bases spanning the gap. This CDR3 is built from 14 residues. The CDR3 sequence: CATSSSTAYQPQHF. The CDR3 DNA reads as TGTGCCACCAGCTCCTCAACAGCCTACCAGCCCCAGCATTTT.

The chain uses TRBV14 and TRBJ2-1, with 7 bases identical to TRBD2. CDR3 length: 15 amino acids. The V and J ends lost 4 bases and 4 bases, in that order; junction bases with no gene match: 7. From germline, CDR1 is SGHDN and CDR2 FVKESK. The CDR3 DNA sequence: TGTGCCAGCAGCCCGTTTGGGGGGGGATACAATGAGCAGTTCTTC. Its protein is CASSPFGGGYNEQFF.

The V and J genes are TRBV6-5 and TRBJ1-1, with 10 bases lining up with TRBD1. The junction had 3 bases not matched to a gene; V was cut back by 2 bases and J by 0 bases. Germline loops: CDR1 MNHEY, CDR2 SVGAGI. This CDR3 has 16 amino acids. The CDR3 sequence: CASSYETGGMNTEAFF. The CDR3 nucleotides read TGTGCCAGCAGTTACGAGACAGGGGGCATGAACACTGAAGCTTTCTTT.

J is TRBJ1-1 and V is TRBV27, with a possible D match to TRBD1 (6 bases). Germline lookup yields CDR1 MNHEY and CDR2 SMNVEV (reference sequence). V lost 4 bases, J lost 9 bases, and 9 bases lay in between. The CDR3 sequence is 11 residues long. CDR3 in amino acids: CASSSGTQAFF. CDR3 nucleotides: TGTGCCAGCAGTTCCGGGACACAAGCTTTCTTT.

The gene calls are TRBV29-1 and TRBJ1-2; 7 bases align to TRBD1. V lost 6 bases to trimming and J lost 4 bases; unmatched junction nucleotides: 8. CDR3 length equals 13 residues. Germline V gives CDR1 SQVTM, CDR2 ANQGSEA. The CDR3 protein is CSVSTGSVYGYTF. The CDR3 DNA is TGCAGCGTCTCGACAGGGAGTGTCTATGGCTACACCTTC.

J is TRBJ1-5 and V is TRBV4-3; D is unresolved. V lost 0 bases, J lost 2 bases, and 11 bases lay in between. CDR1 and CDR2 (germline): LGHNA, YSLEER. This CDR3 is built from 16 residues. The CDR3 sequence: CASSQDGKARNQPQHF. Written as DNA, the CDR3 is TGCGCCAGCAGCCAAGATGGCAAAGCCCGCAATCAGCCCCAGCATTTT.

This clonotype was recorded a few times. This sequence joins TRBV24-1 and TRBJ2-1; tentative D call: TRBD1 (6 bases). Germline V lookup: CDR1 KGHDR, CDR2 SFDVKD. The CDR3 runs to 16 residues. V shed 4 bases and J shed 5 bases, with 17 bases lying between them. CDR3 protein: CATSDRTAKANNEQFF. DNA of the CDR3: TGTGCCACCAGTGACCGGACAGCAAAAGCGAACAATGAGCAGTTCTTC.

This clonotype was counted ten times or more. CDR3 sequence (DNA): TGTGCCAGCAGCTTAGCAGGGACGGAGGGAGAGACCCAGTACTTC. It is translated as CASSLAGTEGETQYF. This rearrangement joins TRBV7-7 to TRBJ2-5; D possibly corresponds to TRBD2 (6 bases). V was clipped by 0 bases and J by 4 bases, with 12 bases between them. Per germline, CDR1 SSHAT and CDR2 FNYEAQ (reference sequence). There are 15 residues in the CDR3.

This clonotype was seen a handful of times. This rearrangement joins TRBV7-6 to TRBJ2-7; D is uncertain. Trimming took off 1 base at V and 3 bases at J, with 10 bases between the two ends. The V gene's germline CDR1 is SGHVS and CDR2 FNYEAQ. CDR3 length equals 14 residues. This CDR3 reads CASSLDMTLYEQYF. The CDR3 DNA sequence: TGTGCCAGCAGCTTAGATATGACACTCTACGAGCAGTACTTC.

CDR3 sequence reads: CSAREVGDSTLNEQFF. Written as DNA, the CDR3 is TGCAGTGCTAGAGAGGTGGGGGACTCTACCCTCAATGAGCAGTTCTTC. This sequence joins TRBV20-1 and TRBJ2-1; D possibly corresponds to TRBD2 (6 bases). Trimming took 0 bases from V and 6 from J, leaving 18 bases between them. Germline CDR1 DFQATT, CDR2 SNEGSKA (reference sequence). CDR3 size: 16 residues.

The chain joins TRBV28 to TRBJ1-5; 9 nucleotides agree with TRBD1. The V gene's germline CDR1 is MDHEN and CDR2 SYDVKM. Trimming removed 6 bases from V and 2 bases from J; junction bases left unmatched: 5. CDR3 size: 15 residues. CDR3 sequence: CASSRQGGGNQPQHF. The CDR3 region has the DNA TGTGCCAGCAGCCGACAGGGGGGGGGCAATCAGCCCCAGCATTTT.

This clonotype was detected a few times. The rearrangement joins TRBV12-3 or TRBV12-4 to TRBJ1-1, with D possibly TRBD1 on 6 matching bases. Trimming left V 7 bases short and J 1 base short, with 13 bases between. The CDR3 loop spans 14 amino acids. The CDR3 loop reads CASTYGGANTEAFF. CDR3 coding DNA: TGTGCCAGCACCTACGGGGGGGCGAACACTGAAGCTTTCTTT.